The clone carrying this T cell receptor beta chain was counted between two and nine times. What it binds is not known. The record originates from a study of T cell responses to AZD1222 COVID-19 vaccine. Study-wide findings and caveats: White British donors predominated, females outnumbered males, and clonal diversity was possibly underestimated. Sampling captured repertoires only after the peak T cell response.

CDR3 length: 16 residues. Trimming cost V 5 bases and J 0 bases, with 16 bases left between them. Looked up from germline, CDR1 is MDHEN and CDR2 is SYDVKM. Profiled with immunoSEQ multiplex PCR; TCRdb holds only in-frame clones, not every one. Counted here are some 150,000 clones, more than 75% occurring once; the ten biggest clones make up around 3%. This TCR came from an adult who received the AZD1222 COVID-19 vaccine. The sequences come from peripheral blood, collected 28 days after the second AZD1222 dose. This chain joins TRBV28 and TRBJ1-1; D remains unclear. For the CDR3, the DNA is TGTGCCAGCAGTACCCCGTGGAGTGTTCTGAACACTGAAGCTTTCTTT. Translation: CASSTPWSVLNTEAFF.